This TCR beta chain was recovered during a study of OX40 agonist ivuxolimab in advanced cancers. Sampling of blood occurred at baseline, cycle 4 day 1, and cycle 7 day 1. Remarks on this clone: The antigen is unknown.

Whole-study findings and limits: CD8+ T cells were the subset that, on average, had more expanded clones than CD4+. Among the lowest peripheral clonal expansion occurred in 0.1-3.0 mg/kg partial responders.

The protocol was immunoSEQ multiplex PCR, while the TCRdb copy is restricted to in-frame clones and leaves out a portion. The table has more than 65,000 clones, around four fifths seen once. The CDR3 has 10 residues. Germline CDR1 reads MNHNS; CDR2 reads SASEGT. Trimming left V 6 bases short and J 8 bases short, with 8 bases between. The chain is built from TRBV6-1 and TRBJ2-7; no definite D call. Sequencing was performed on CD4+ or CD8+ T cells sorted from blood, taken in a trial of the OX40 agonist ivuxolimab. The sequence derives from an adult with an advanced solid tumor such as melanoma, head and neck, liver or kidney cancer. CDR3 amino acids: CASSRSQQYF. The CDR3 bases are TGTGCCAGCAGCCGGAGCCAGCAGTACTTC.